These 24 T cell receptor beta chains were all obtained from the same sample, sequenced in a study of cytomegalovirus exposure and HLA in healthy donors. The primer mix had 60 Vbeta and 13 Jbeta primers. Clones were sequenced by immunoSEQ multiplex PCR, and TCRdb holds only the in-frame ones, with some missing. In the table there are around 85,000 clones, roughly 70% of which are singletons. Sequences were obtained from PBMCs. These receptor sequences come from a man aged 30-40 years in good health and CMV-seropositive.

This clone was recorded a few times. The rearrangement uses TRBV29-1 and TRBJ1-1; D gene unclear. This CDR3 spans 13 amino acids. V lost 0 bases and J 1 base, leaving 6 bases between the germline ends. Germline CDR1 reads SQVTM; CDR2 reads ANQGSEA. The CDR3 spells CSVEESQNTEAFF. CDR3 bases: TGCAGCGTTGAAGAGTCACAGAACACTGAAGCTTTCTTT.

The V gene is TRBV7-6, the J gene TRBJ2-7; 10 bases map to TRBD2. The CDR3 has 16 residues. Trimming removed 6 bases from V and 0 bases from J; junction bases left unmatched: 8. The germline CDR1 and CDR2 sequences are SGHVS and FNYEAQ. The CDR3 nucleotides read TGTGCCAGCAGTTACTACAGCGGGAGGGACTCCTACGAGCAGTACTTC. This translates into CASSYYSGRDSYEQYF.

The chain uses TRBV7-2 and TRBJ2-2; the D is unclear. This CDR3 has 13 residues. CDR1 is SGHTA, CDR2 FQGNSA, per germline. V lost 7 bases and J lost 7, with 13 bases in between. For the CDR3, the DNA is TGTGCCAGCACCCAGCTGCGGAGCGGGGAGCTGTTTTTT. It is translated as CASTQLRSGELFF.

The rearrangement joins TRBV7-9 to TRBJ2-7; D perhaps matches TRBD2 (5 bases). CDR1 is SEHNR and CDR2 is FQNEAQ in the germline V gene (reference sequence). Trimming shortened V by 1 base and J by 0 bases, and 22 bases separated the two germline ends. This CDR3 is built from 19 residues. In DNA form, the CDR3 reads TGTGCCAGCAGCTTAGGTTTGCGGGCGGGCCCAGTATTCTCCTACGAGCAGTACTTC. Its protein is CASSLGLRAGPVFSYEQYF.

This rearrangement joins TRBV4-1 to TRBJ2-5; 7 bases match TRBD1. Germline V gives CDR1 MGHRA, CDR2 YSYEKL. V lost 2 bases to trimming and J lost 1 base; unmatched junction nucleotides: 1. This CDR3 contains 14 residues. CDR3 bases: TGCGCCAGCAGCCAACGGGACAGCCAAGAGACCCAGTACTTC. This codes for CASSQRDSQETQYF.

The V gene is TRBV6-6, the J gene TRBJ2-3, with D tentatively TRBD2 (6 bases). V was clipped by 2 bases and J by 3 bases, with 6 bases between them. Germline assignment: CDR1 MNHNY and CDR2 SVGAGI (reference sequence). This CDR3 has 13 amino acids. Here the CDR3 reads CASSYRGTDTQYF. The DNA for the CDR3 is TGTGCCAGCAGTTACCGGGGGACAGATACGCAGTATTTT.

V usage is TRBV27 and J usage is TRBJ1-2; 10 bases fit TRBD1. Germline CDR1 is MNHEY and CDR2 is SMNVEV (reference sequence). The CDR3 is made up of 17 amino acids. The V segment lost 5 bases and the J segment 8 bases; nucleotides outside the gene matches: 17. CDR3 nucleotide sequence: TGTGCCAGCAGTCACCATCATCCGGGACAGGGGACTCTCGGCTACACCTTC. Protein product: CASSHHHPGQGTLGYTF.

On this clone: One junction end disagrees with the germline gene, perhaps due to a read error. The V gene is TRBV25-1, the J gene TRBJ1-5, with 7 bases fitting TRBD1. Germline loops: CDR1 MGHDK, CDR2 SYGVNS. This CDR3 spans 14 amino acids. The CDR3 loop reads CASPDTGEIQPQNF. The CDR3 bases are TGTGCCAGCCCCGACACAGGGGAGATCCAGCCCCAGAATTTT.

V usage is TRBV14 and J usage is TRBJ2-7; D ambiguous. This CDR3 has 13 amino acids. V lost 1 base to trimming and J lost 3 bases, with 7 bases between them. Germline assignment: CDR1 SGHDN and CDR2 FVKESK. The CDR3 reads CASSQVQFYEQYF. The CDR3 coding sequence is TGTGCCAGCAGCCAAGTTCAGTTCTACGAGCAGTACTTC.

The chain employs TRBV5-1 and TRBJ2-3; 11 bases map to TRBD2. Germline CDR1 reads SGHRS; CDR2 reads YFSETQ. This CDR3 comprises 15 residues. J lost 1 base, V lost 4 bases, and 2 bases had no gene match. As DNA, the CDR3 is TGCGCCAGCAGCCTGACTAGCGGGGGCACAGATACGCAGTATTTT. Translation: CASSLTSGGTDTQYF.

This chain connects TRBV4-1 to TRBJ2-5; 12 bases map to TRBD2. V was clipped by 3 bases and J by 4 bases; unmatched bases: 9. The CDR3 totals 17 residues. Looked up from germline, CDR1 is MGHRA and CDR2 is YSYEKL. The CDR3 region has the DNA TGCGCCAGCAGCCAGGAAGGACTAGCGGGAAGGGGAGAGACCCAGTACTTC. Its protein product is CASSQEGLAGRGETQYF.

This chain connects TRBV7-2 to TRBJ2-5; D remains ambiguous. The germline V gene has CDR1 SGHTA and CDR2 FQGNSA. The CDR3 is 15 residues long. Between the trimmed V and J ends, which lost 5 bases and 1 base, there was a span of 14 bases. The CDR3 spells CASSPSSAAQETQYF. The CDR3, as DNA: TGTGCCAGCAGCCCATCCTCGGCGGCCCAAGAGACCCAGTACTTC.

Here the CDR3 reads CASSLGAGKYEQYF. CDR3 DNA sequence: TGTGCCAGCAGCTTAGGAGCGGGGAAGTACGAGCAGTACTTC. This chain connects TRBV7-8 to TRBJ2-7, with 7 bases fitting TRBD2. CDR1 and CDR2 from the germline V gene are SGHVS and FQNEAQ. V shed 1 base and J 4 bases; nucleotides not matched to a gene: 4. This CDR3 region has 14 residues.

The DNA of the CDR3 is TGTGCCAGCAGTTACTCCTCGGGTGGGAGCAATCAGCCCCAGCATTTT. Its protein product is CASSYSSGGSNQPQHF. This chain joins TRBV6-5 and TRBJ1-5; D not resolved. V was pared by 0 bases and J by 1 base, with 10 bases between. This CDR3 region has 16 residues. Germline V gene data show CDR1 as MNHEY and CDR2 as SVGAGI.

The chain couples TRBV6-5 to TRBJ2-7, with 11 nucleotides matching TRBD2. With V trimmed by 0 bases and J by 4 bases, 2 bases remained unmatched. The germline V gene encodes CDR1 MNHEY and CDR2 SVGAGI. The CDR3 contains 15 residues. The CDR3 coding sequence is TGTGCCAGCAGTTACTCGATAGCGGGAGGGTACGAGCAGTACTTC. The encoded protein is CASSYSIAGGYEQYF.

The chain couples TRBV18 to TRBJ2-7; the D gene is possibly TRBD1 (5 bases). CDR3 length: 14 residues. V was clipped by 0 bases and J by 3 bases, with 9 bases between them. Germline V CDR1 and CDR2: KGHSH, LQKENI. The CDR3 reads CASSPPAGYYEQYF. CDR3 sequence (DNA): TGTGCCAGCTCACCACCGGCAGGGTACTACGAGCAGTACTTC.

The chain combines TRBV7-2 with TRBJ2-5; 7 bases match TRBD1. Germline-derived CDR1 and CDR2 are SGHTA and FQGNSA. J gave up 1 base and V 4 bases, and 6 bases lay outside the gene matches. This CDR3 is built from 15 residues. The CDR3 DNA reads as TGTGCCAGCAGCTGGTACCGGGACAGCCAAGAGACCCAGTACTTC. Translation: CASSWYRDSQETQYF.

The rearrangement joins TRBV9 to TRBJ2-1, with TRBD2 matching 14 bases. The junction had 4 bases not matched to a gene; V was cut back by 2 bases and J by 0 bases. This CDR3 spans 18 amino acids. Germline CDR1 is SGDLS and CDR2 is YYNGEE. CDR3: CASSVRGTSGSSYNEQFF. The CDR3 nucleotides are TGTGCCAGCAGCGTTCGCGGGACTAGCGGGAGCTCCTACAATGAGCAGTTCTTC.

The gene calls are TRBV9 and TRBJ2-5; TRBD2 aligns across 11 bases. Germline V CDR1 and CDR2: SGDLS, YYNGEE. Trimming removed 3 bases from V and 4 bases from J; junction bases left unmatched: 8. The CDR3 consists of 16 residues. The chain's CDR3 is CASSGGELAGAETQYF. CDR3 nucleotide sequence: TGTGCCAGCAGCGGCGGGGAACTAGCGGGGGCAGAGACCCAGTACTTC.

This clone was counted only a few times. The chain recombines TRBV7-3 with TRBJ2-2; D gene unclear. The CDR3 covers 13 residues. CDR1 is SGHTA, CDR2 FQGTGA, per germline. The V and J ends lost 3 bases and 7 bases respectively, with 9 bases between them. The CDR3 spells CASSLGPGGELFF. The CDR3 nucleotides read TGTGCCAGCAGCTTGGGTCCGGGCGGGGAGCTGTTTTTT.

V is TRBV4-3 and J is TRBJ2-2; the D gene is possibly TRBD1 (6 bases). Germline V lookup: CDR1 LGHNA, CDR2 YSLEER. The CDR3 extends over 15 amino acids. The V end lost 3 bases, the J end lost 6 bases, and 14 bases lay between the germline ends. CDR3 DNA sequence: TGCGCCAGCAGCCAGCCCAAACAGGGTCCCGGGGAGCTGTTTTTT. As protein: CASSQPKQGPGELFF.

The rearrangement joins TRBV7-6 to TRBJ2-5; no firm D call. The J call could be wrong; TRBJ2-7 is a better fit for the DNA end. The V gene's germline CDR1 is SGHVS and CDR2 FNYEAQ. The length of the CDR3 is 12 residues. The CDR3 DNA follows: TGTGCCAGCAGCTTGCCCGACTACGAGCAGTACTTC. Translating gives CASSLPDYEQYF.

A note on this clone: Other DNA sequences of this sample code for an identical CDR3. The chain uses TRBV27 and TRBJ2-7, with D perhaps TRBD2 (6 bases). Germline CDR1 and CDR2: MNHEY and SMNVEV (reference sequence). Trimming shortened V by 4 bases and J by 0 bases, and 13 bases separated the two germline ends. The CDR3 runs 15 residues. CDR3 sequence: CASSSRTGSSYEQYF. CDR3 DNA: TGTGCCAGCAGTTCACGGACCGGGAGCTCCTACGAGCAGTACTTC.

The V gene is TRBV7-8, the J gene TRBJ1-1; no reliable D call. The CDR3 is 12 amino acids. CDR1 is SGHVS, CDR2 FQNEAQ, per germline. Trimming removed 6 bases from V and 5 bases from J, with 10 bases in between. Here the CDR3 reads CASRSGRTEAFF. The CDR3 region has the DNA TGTGCCAGCAGATCCGGGAGGACTGAAGCTTTCTTT.